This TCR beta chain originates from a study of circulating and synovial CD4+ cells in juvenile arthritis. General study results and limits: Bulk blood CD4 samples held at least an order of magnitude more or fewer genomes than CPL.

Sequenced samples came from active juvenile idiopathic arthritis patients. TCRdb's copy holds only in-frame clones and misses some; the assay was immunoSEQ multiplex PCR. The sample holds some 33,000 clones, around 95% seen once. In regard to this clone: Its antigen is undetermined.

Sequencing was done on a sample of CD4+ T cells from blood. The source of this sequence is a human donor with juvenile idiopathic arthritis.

Written as DNA, the CDR3 is TGTGCCACCTGGACAGCCACAAACTATGGCTACACCTTC. It yields the protein CATWTATNYGYTF. The chain employs TRBV2 and TRBJ1-2; TRBD1 might be the D (6 bases). Deletions cut 10 bases from V and 2 bases from J, with 14 bases between. The germline gives CDR1 SNHLY, CDR2 FYNNEI. The CDR3 sequence is 13 residues long.